The rows below give T cell receptor beta chains drawn from one sample of a study of blood T cell repertoires in COVID-19. The table came from immunoSEQ multiplex PCR; TCRdb's copy has only in-frame clones and leaves some out. The data contain about 200,000 clones, about 79% of them singletons. The sample was peripheral blood. The receptors shown here come from a man aged 50 or older with active or convalescent COVID-19. Both conserved end residues are part of each CDR3. The order of the fields is D gene, CDR3 length, V gene, CDR3 protein. The D gene is left open where the match is weak.

d_gene: .; len: 15; v_gene: TRBV5-4; CDR3aa: CASSWGAGDLREQYF
d_gene: TRBD2; len: 16; v_gene: TRBV7-2; CDR3aa: CASSLVGGRALHEQFF
d_gene: TRBD1; len: 15; v_gene: TRBV2; CDR3aa: CASRKGQGSNQPQHF
d_gene: .; len: 13; v_gene: TRBV19; CDR3aa: CASKPSSGNTIYF
d_gene: TRBD2; len: 19; v_gene: TRBV28; CDR3aa: CASSFLGTSGRSGANVLTF
d_gene: .; len: 13; v_gene: TRBV18; CDR3aa: CASSEDTNYGYTF
d_gene: TRBD1; len: 16; v_gene: TRBV5-5; CDR3aa: CASSFPPMTGVGEAFF
d_gene: TRBD1; len: 14; v_gene: TRBV4-3; CDR3aa: CASSQDRGNTEAFF
d_gene: .; len: 15; v_gene: TRBV5-6; CDR3aa: CASSWGTPSGNTIYF
d_gene: .; len: 14; v_gene: TRBV6-5; CDR3aa: CASSYAGGQETQYF
d_gene: TRBD1; len: 15; v_gene: TRBV19; CDR3aa: CASSSLGQATGELFF
d_gene: .; len: 16; v_gene: TRBV6-2/TRBV6-3; CDR3aa: CASSWTGGGGNSPLHF
d_gene: TRBD2; len: 18; v_gene: TRBV3-1/TRBV3-2; CDR3aa: CASSERGLAGAGTDTQYF
d_gene: TRBD1; len: 14; v_gene: TRBV13; CDR3aa: CASRGGQGAGEQFF
d_gene: .; len: 15; v_gene: TRBV7-2; CDR3aa: CASSFSPPPNSPLHF
d_gene: TRBD2; len: 16; v_gene: TRBV5-1; CDR3aa: CASSSSVSGGTDTQYF
d_gene: .; len: 15; v_gene: TRBV5-4; CDR3aa: CASSPSRDARRGYTF
d_gene: .; len: 14; v_gene: TRBV28; CDR3aa: CASSLDRSYNEQFF
d_gene: TRBD2; len: 17; v_gene: TRBV29-1; CDR3aa: CSVGNLPSGGAWNEQFF
d_gene: .; len: 14; v_gene: TRBV5-4; CDR3aa: CASSLMVLRNEQFF